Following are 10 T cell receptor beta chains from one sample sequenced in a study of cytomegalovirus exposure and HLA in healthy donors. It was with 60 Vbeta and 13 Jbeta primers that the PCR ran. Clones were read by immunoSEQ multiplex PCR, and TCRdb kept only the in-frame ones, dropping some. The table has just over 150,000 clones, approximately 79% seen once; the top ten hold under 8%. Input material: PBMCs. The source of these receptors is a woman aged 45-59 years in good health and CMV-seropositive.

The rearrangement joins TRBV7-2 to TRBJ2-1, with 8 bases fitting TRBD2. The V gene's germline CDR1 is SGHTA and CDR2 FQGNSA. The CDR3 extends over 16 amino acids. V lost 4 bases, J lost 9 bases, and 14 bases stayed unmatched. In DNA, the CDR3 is TGTGCCAGCAGCTCACGGGGGGGGCCCGGGGTGGGTGAGCAGTTCTTC. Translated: CASSSRGGPGVGEQFF.

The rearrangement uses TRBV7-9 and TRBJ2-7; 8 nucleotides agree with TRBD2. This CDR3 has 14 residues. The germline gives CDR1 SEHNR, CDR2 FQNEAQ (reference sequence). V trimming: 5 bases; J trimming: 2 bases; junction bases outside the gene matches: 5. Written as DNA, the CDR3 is TGTGCCAGCAGCCTTAGCGGGGCCACCTACGAGCAGTACTTC. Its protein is CASSLSGATYEQYF.

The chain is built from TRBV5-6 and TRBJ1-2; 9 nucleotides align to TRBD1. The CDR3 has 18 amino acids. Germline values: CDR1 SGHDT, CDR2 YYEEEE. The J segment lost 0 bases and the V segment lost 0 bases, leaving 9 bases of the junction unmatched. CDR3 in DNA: TGTGCCAGCAGCTTGGCCGGGACAGGGTCTCCACCTAACTATGGCTACACCTTC. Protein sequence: CASSLAGTGSPPNYGYTF.

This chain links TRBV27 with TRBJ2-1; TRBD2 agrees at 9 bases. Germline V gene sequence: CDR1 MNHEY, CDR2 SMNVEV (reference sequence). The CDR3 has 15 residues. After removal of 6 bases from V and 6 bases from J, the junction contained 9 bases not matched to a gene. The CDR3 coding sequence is TGTGCCAGCAGGAGAAGCGGGGGGACTTTCAATGAGCAGTTCTTC. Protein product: CASRRSGGTFNEQFF.

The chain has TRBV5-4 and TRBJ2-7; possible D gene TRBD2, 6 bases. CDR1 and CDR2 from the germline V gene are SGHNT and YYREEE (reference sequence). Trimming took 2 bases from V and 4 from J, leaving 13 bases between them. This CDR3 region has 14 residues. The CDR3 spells CASSFAGGDYEQYF. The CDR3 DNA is TGTGCCAGCAGCTTCGCAGGAGGGGATTACGAGCAGTACTTC.

CDR3 coding DNA: TGTGCCATCAGTGAGTCCAGGGGCGCTACCTACGAGCAGTACTTC. Encoded protein: CAISESRGATYEQYF. The chain joins TRBV10-3 to TRBJ2-7; D perhaps matches TRBD1 (6 bases). Trimming took off 0 bases at V and 2 bases at J, with 11 bases between the two ends. The CDR3 runs 15 residues. The germline V gene has CDR1 ENHRY and CDR2 SYGVKD.

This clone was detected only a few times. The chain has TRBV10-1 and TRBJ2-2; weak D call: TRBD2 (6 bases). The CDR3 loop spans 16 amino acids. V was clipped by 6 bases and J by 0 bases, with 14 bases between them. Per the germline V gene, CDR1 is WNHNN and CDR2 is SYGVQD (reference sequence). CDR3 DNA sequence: TGCGCCAGCAGCCCAAGACTAGGGACGAACACCGGGGAGCTGTTTTTT. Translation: CASSPRLGTNTGELFF.

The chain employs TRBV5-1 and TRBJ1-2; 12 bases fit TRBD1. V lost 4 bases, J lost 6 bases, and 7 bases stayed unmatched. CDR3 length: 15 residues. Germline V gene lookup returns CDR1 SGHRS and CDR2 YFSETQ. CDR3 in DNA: TGCGCCAGCAGCCCCGGGACAGGGGGCGCCGATGGCTACACCTTC. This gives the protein CASSPGTGGADGYTF.

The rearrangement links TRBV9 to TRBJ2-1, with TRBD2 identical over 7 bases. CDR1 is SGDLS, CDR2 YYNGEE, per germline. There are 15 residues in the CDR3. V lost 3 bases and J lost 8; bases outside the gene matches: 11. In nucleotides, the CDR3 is TGTGCCAGCAGCGCGAGCGGGGTAGGCAGTTATGAGCAGTTCTTC. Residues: CASSASGVGSYEQFF.

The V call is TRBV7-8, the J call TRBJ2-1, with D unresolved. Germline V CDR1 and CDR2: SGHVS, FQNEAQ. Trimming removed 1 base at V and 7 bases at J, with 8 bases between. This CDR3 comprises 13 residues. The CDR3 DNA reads TGTGCCAGCAGCTTAGACAGAACAAATGAGCAGTTCTTC. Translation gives CASSLDRTNEQFF. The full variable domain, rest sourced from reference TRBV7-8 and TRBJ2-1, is GAGVSQSPRYKVAKRGQDVALRCDPISGHVSLFWYQQALGQGPEFLTYFQNEAQLDKSGLPSDRFFAERPEGSVSTLKIQRTQQEDSAVYLCASSLDRTNEQFFGPGTRLTVL.